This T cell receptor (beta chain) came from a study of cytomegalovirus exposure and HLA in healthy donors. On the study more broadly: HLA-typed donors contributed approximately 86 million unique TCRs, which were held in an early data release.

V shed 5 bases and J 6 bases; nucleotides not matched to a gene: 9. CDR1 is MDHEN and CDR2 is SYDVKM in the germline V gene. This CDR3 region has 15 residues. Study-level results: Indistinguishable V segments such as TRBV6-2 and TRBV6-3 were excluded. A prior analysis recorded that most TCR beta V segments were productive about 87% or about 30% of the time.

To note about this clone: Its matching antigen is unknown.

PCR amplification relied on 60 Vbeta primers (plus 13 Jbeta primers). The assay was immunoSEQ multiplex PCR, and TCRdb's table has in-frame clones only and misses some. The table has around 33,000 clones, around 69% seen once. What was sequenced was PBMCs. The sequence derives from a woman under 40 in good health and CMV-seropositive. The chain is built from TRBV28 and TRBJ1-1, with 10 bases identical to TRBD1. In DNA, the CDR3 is TGTGCCAGCAGTCCTTGGACAGGGGGAGGGGCTGAAGCTTTCTTT. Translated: CASSPWTGGGAEAFF.